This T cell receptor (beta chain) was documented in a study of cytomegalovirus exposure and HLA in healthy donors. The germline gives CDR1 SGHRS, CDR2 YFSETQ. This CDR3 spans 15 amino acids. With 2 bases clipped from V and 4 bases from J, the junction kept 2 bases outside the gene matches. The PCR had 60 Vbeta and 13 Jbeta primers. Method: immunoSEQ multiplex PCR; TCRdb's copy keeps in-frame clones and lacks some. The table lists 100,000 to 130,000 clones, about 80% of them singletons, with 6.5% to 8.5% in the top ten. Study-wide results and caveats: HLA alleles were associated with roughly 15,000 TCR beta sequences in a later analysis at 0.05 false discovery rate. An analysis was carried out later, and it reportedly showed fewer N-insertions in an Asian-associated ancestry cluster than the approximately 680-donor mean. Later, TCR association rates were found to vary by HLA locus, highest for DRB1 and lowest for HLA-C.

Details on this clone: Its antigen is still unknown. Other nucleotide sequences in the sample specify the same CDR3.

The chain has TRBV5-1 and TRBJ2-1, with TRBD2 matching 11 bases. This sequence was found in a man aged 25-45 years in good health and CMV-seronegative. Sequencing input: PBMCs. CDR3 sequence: CASSLTSGSYNEQFF. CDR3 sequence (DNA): TGCGCCAGCAGCTTAACTAGCGGGAGTTACAATGAGCAGTTCTTC.